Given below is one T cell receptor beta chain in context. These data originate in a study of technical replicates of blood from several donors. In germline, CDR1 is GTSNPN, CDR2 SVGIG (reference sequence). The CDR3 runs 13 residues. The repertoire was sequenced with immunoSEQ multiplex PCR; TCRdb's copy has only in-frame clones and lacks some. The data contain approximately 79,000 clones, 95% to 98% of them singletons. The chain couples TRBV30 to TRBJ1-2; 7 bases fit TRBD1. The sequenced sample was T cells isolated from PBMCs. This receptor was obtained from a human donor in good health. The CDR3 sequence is CALTGTDFYGYTF. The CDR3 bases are TGTGCGTTAACAGGGACAGACTTTTATGGCTACACCTTC.